This TCR beta chain was profiled in a study of blood T cell repertoires in COVID-19. This CDR3 comprises 16 residues. Deletions cut 4 bases from V and 0 bases from J, with 14 bases between. The V gene's germline CDR1 is SGHDT and CDR2 YYEEEE. This clone was recorded once. Per the authors' pipeline: Reference gene primer amplification gave estimated nucleated cell counts. Profiled with immunoSEQ multiplex PCR; TCRdb holds only in-frame clones, not every one. The DNA gave D and trimming, while V, J and clone size come from that table. This sample has 75,000 to 90,000 clones, with 75% to 90% found just once.

The receptor's source is a woman between 35 and 50 years old with active or convalescent COVID-19. The chain carries TRBV5-6 and TRBJ1-3, with TRBD1 as a possible D gene (6 bases). Input material: peripheral blood. CDR3 coding DNA: TGTGCCAGCAGCACGACAGGTCCTAGCTCTGGAAACACCATATATTTT. Its protein is CASSTTGPSSGNTIYF.